The following is a T cell receptor (beta chain) sequence with its context. Its specificity is not known. The sample comes from a study of T-cell memory formation after mild COVID-19. General study points: Some clones that responded were present in memory (sampled pre-infection), which suggests cross-reactive memory joined.

The V end was cut by 6 bases, the J end by 8 bases, with 16 bases between. Per the germline V gene, CDR1 is KGHSH and CDR2 is LQKENI. The CDR3 runs to 14 residues. Using constant-segment primers, 5'RACE produced TCR alpha and TCR beta cDNA libraries carrying sample barcodes and UMIs. TCRdb recomputed calls from the 5' RACE reads with MiXCR, one row per CDR3 protein. The sample includes approximately 430,000 distinct CDR3 sequences, 23% seen only once; the top ten take 10% to 15%. The V gene is TRBV18, the J gene TRBJ1-4; D may be TRBD1 (5 bases). Sequencing used PBMCs or a T cell subset sorted from them (not recorded which). The sequence derives from an adult woman who had mild COVID-19 (a few samples of this study predate the infection). Cell type and time point are not known. The CDR3, as DNA: TGTGCCAGCTCCACTCCGGGGACGAGGGAAAAACTGTTTTTT. Protein sequence: CASSTPGTREKLFF. Supplemented by reference TRBV18 and TRBJ1-4, the full variable domain reads NAGVMQNPRHLVRRRGQEARLRCSPMKGHSHVYWYRQLPEEGLKFMVYLQKENIIDESGMPKERFSAEFPKEGPSILRIQQVVRGDSAAYFCASSTPGTREKLFFGSGTQLSVL.